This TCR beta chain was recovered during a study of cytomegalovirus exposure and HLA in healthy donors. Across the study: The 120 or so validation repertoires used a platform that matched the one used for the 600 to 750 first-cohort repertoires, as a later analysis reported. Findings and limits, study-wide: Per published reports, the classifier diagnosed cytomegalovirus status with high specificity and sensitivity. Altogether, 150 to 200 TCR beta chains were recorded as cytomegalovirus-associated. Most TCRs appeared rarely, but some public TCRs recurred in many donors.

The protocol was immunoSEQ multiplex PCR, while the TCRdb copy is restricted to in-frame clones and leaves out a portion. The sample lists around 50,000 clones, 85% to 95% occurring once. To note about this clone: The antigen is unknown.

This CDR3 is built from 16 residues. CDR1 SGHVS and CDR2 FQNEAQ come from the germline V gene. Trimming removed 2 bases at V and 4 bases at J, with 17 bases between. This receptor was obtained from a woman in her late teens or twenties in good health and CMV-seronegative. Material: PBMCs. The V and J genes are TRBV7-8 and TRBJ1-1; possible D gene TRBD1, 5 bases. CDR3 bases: TGTGCCAGCAGCTTAACTCAGACAGCATACCTCACTGAAGCTTTCTTT. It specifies CASSLTQTAYLTEAFF.